This entry is about one T cell receptor beta chain. Antigen specificity is unknown. The junction departs from germline at one end; a sequencing error may be responsible. Germline CDR1 reads SSHAT; CDR2 reads FNYEAQ (reference sequence). This CDR3 has 13 residues. The data belong to a study of CD8+ T cells in alopecia areata. Sequencing templates came from extracted RNA that was reverse transcribed into cDNA. Repertoires were generated with immunoSEQ multiplex PCR, while TCRdb's copy carries only in-frame clones and drops some. This table holds around 150,000 clones, less than 75% found once. The study's findings and limits: Relative to normal scalp, lesional scalp, especially alopecia totalis/universalis, showed higher clonality. Sequence data from scalp samples additionally include resident alphabeta T cells of normal skin.

This sequence originates from a human donor in good health. This chain connects TRBV7-7 to TRBJ2-1; no clear D. Sequenced input: CD8+ T cells sorted from blood. Here the CDR3 reads CASSLGLDNEQFF. CDR3 coding DNA: TGTGCTAGCAGCTTAGGGTTGGACAATGAGCAGTTCTTC.